This section outlines one TCR beta chain sequence together with its context. Its cognate antigen is unknown. The sample originates from a study of OX40 agonist ivuxolimab in advanced cancers. Study findings and constraints: There were, on average, more expanded clones in CD8+ T cells than in CD4+. With doses of 0.1 to 3.0 mg/kg, CD4+ and CD8+ blood T cells had undergone clonal expansion by week 6.

Assay used: immunoSEQ multiplex PCR; TCRdb lists only in-frame clones, some missing. The repertoire consists of some 86,000 clones, with around 94% occurring once and the leading ten covering roughly a tenth. The V gene lost 5 bases and the J gene lost 2 bases, with 13 bases spanning the gap. Germline lookup yields CDR1 LNHDA and CDR2 SQIVND (reference sequence). The CDR3 spans 14 residues. On cycle 4 day 1 and cycle 7 day 1, as well as at baseline, blood was sampled. The sample in question was CD4+ or CD8+ T cells sorted from blood, obtained in a trial of the OX40 agonist ivuxolimab. The chain couples TRBV19 to TRBJ2-7; possible D gene TRBD2, 6 bases. This TCR came from an adult with an advanced solid tumor such as melanoma, head and neck, liver or kidney cancer. The CDR3 loop reads CASSFGGIAYEQYF. The CDR3 nucleotides read TGTGCCAGTAGTTTCGGCGGGATTGCCTACGAGCAGTACTTC. The full variable domain, with the rest looked up from reference TRBV19 and TRBJ2-7, is DGGITQSPKYLFRKEGQNVTLSCEQNLNHDAMYWYRQDPGQGLRLIYYSQIVNDFQKGDIAEGYSVSREKKESFPLTVTSAQKNPTAFYLCASSFGGIAYEQYFGPGTRLTVT.